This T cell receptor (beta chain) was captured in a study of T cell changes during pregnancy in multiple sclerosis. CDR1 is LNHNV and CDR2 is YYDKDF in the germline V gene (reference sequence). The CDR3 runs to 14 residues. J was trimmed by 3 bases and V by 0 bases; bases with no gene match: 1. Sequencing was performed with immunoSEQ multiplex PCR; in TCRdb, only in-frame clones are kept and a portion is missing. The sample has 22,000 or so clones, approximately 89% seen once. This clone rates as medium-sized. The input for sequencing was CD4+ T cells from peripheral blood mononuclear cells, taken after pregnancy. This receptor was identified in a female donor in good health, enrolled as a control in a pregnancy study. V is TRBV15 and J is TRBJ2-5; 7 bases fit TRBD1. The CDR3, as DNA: TGTGCCACCAGCAGAGACGGGACAGAAGAGACCCAGTACTTC. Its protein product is CATSRDGTEETQYF.